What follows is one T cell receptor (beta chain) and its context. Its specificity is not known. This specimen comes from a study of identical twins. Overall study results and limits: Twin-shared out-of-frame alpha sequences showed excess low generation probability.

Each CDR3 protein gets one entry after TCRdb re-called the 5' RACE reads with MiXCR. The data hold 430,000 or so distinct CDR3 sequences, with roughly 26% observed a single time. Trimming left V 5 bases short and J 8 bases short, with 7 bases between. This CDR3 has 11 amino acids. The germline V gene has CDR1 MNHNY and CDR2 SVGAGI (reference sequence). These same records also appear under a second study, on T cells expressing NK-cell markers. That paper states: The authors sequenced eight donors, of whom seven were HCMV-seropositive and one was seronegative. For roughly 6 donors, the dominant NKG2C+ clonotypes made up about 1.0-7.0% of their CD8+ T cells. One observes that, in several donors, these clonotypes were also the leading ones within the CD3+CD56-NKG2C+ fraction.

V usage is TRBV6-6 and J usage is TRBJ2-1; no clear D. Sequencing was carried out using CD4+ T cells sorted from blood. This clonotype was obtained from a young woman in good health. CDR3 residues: CASSTYDEQFF. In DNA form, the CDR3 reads TGTGCCAGCAGTACCTATGATGAGCAGTTCTTC.